The T cell receptor (beta chain) under discussion was sequenced for a study of metastatic and nonmetastatic thyroid tumors. Study information: Malignant thyroid and benign thyroid patients provided blood and tumor or nodule tissue whose repertoires were compared. Study-level findings and limits: Malignant thyroid tumors reportedly had TCR beta diversity that was significantly higher than in benign nodules, in blood and tumor.

Original data processing: A classifier of distant metastasis in papillary thyroid cancer was built from CDR3 differences (across clinicopathological groups). TCRdb re-called clones from the PCR reads using MiXCR. The V and J calls come from TCRdb's annotation, not from the publication. The repertoire includes tens of thousands of clones, 12% of them detected once, and roughly 9.6% sits in the top ten. Turning to this clone: Its target is unknown. A read error may explain this, as a much larger clone is one base away.

Germline CDR1 reads SGHVS; CDR2 reads FQNEAQ. The length of the CDR3 is 11 residues. V was pared by 3 bases and J by 10 bases, with 7 bases between. Not a single patient had been given any form of treatment at any point before undergoing thyroid surgery. The origin of this receptor is a female donor with papillary thyroid cancer or a benign thyroid nodule (not recorded which). Some clones in this sample may be carry-over from other donors' samples. This chain uses TRBV7-8 with TRBJ2-1, with D uncertain. The material sequenced was tumor tissue. CDR3 in DNA: TGTGCCAGCAGCTTCGTTGACGAGCAGTTCTTC. Amino acid sequence: CASSFVDEQFF.